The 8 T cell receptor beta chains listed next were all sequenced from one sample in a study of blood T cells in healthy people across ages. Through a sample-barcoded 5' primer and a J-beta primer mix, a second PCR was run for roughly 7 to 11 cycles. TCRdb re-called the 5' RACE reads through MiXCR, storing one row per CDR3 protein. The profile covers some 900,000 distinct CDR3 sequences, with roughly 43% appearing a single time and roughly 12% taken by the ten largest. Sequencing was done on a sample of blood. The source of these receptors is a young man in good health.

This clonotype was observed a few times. CDR3 in amino acids: CASSLPQRLNYGYTF. CDR3 DNA: TGTGCCAGCAGCTTACCACAGAGGCTTAACTATGGCTACACCTTC. This chain connects TRBV7-9 to TRBJ1-2; D remains ambiguous. Trimming cost V 2 bases and J 1 base, with 11 bases left between them. Germline CDR1 is SEHNR and CDR2 is FQNEAQ (reference sequence). This CDR3 contains 15 residues.

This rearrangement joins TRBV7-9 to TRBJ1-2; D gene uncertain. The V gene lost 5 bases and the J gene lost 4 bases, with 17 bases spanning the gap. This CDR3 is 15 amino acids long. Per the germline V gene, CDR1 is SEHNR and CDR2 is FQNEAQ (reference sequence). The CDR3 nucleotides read TGTGCCAGCAGCCCCCCCGCGGCTTTGGGCTATGGCTACACCTTC. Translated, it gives CASSPPAALGYGYTF.

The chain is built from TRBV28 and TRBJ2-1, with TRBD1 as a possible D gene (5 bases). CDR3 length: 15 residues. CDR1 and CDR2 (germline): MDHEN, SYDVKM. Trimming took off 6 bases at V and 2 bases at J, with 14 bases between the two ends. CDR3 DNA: TGTGCCAGCAGCTCTTCAGGGTATCCCTACAATGAGCAGTTCTTC. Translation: CASSSSGYPYNEQFF.

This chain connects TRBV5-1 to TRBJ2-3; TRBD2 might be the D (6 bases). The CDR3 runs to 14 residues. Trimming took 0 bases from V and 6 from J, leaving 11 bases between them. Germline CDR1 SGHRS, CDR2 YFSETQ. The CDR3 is CASSLGLEQDTQYF. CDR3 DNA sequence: TGCGCCAGCAGCTTGGGACTAGAGCAGGATACGCAGTATTTT.

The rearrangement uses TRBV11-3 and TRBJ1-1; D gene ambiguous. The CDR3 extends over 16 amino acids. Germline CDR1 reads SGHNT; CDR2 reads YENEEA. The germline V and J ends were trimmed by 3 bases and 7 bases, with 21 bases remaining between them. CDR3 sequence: CASSFSKGALAFEAFF. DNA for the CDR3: TGTGCCAGCAGCTTTTCCAAAGGAGCACTAGCTTTTGAAGCTTTCTTT.

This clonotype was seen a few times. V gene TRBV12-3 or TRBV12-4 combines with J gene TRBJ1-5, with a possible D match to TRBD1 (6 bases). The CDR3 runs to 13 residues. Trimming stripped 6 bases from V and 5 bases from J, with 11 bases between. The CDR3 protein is CASSPGQYQPQHF. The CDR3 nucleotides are TGTGCCAGCAGCCCCGGACAGTATCAGCCCCAGCATTTT.

The CDR3 bases are TGTGCCACCAGCGACCCCGGGACAGAGAATCAGCCCCAGCATTTT. This codes for CATSDPGTENQPQHF. The chain joins TRBV15 to TRBJ1-5; 7 nucleotides match TRBD1. The germline CDR1 and CDR2 sequences are LNHNV and YYDKDF (reference sequence). CDR3 length equals 15 residues. J lost 4 bases, V lost 5 bases, and 8 bases had no gene match.

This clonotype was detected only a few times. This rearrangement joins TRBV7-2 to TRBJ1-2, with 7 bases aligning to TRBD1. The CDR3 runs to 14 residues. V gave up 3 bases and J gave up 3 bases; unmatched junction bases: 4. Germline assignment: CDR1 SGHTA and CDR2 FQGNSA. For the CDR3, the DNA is TGTGCCAGCAGCTTGACAGGGTCTTACTATGGCTACACCTTC. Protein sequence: CASSLTGSYYGYTF.